A selection of T cell receptor beta chains follows, all from one sample in a study of spatial heterogeneity in lung cancer. TCRdb passed the 5' RACE reads through MiXCR, listing each CDR3 protein once. The sample has 60,000 to 90,000 distinct CDR3 sequences; about an eighth are singletons. The specimen was PBMCs, collected at surgery. These receptors came from a male donor with early-stage non-small cell lung cancer. Both conserved end residues are part of each CDR3. Fields, in order: clone size, J gene, V gene, D gene, CDR3 protein, CDR3 DNA. A D gene is named only where the DNA matches it firmly. Some rows have no size entry. The others give once, few or many, or a class for an expanded clone.

size: few
J: TRBJ2-1
V: TRBV20-1
D: TRBD2
CDR3: CSASGTIYNEQFF
DNA: TGCAGTGCTAGCGGGACTATATACAATGAGCAGTTCTTC

size: .
J: TRBJ2-5
V: TRBV7-8
D: .
CDR3: CASSLQRAQETQYF
DNA: TGTGCCAGCAGCTTACAGCGGGCCCAAGAGACCCAGTACTTC

size: few
J: TRBJ2-1
V: TRBV5-1
D: .
CDR3: CASSWADSYNEQFF
DNA: TGCGCCAGCAGCTGGGCAGACTCCTACAATGAGCAGTTCTTC

size: .
J: TRBJ1-2
V: TRBV7-9
D: TRBD1
CDR3: CASSSGQGKNYGYTF
DNA: TGTGCCAGCAGCTCCGGACAGGGGAAGAACTATGGCTACACCTTC

size: .
J: TRBJ2-5
V: TRBV29-1
D: .
CDR3: CSVYGVVLETQYF
DNA: TGCAGCGTATACGGAGTGGTCTTAGAGACCCAGTACTTC

size: few
J: TRBJ1-2
V: TRBV7-9
D: .
CDR3: CASSFDWGRDGYTF
DNA: TGTGCCAGCAGCTTTGACTGGGGGCGCGATGGCTACACCTTC

size: .
J: TRBJ2-7
V: TRBV30
D: .
CDR3: CAWEPLGSGYEQYF
DNA: TGTGCCTGGGAACCACTTGGTTCGGGCTACGAGCAGTACTTC

size: .
J: TRBJ1-2
V: TRBV5-4
D: .
CDR3: CASSLDRVDLYYGYTF
DNA: TGTGCCAGCAGCTTGGATCGGGTAGACCTTTACTATGGCTACACCTTC

size: few
J: TRBJ2-3
V: TRBV20-1
D: .
CDR3: CSAREESTDTQYF
DNA: TGCAGTGCTAGAGAGGAAAGTACAGATACGCAGTATTTT

size: few
J: TRBJ2-1
V: TRBV6-1
D: TRBD2
CDR3: CASSAGTSGHLADEQFF
DNA: TGTGCCAGCAGTGCCGGGACTAGCGGGCACCTCGCCGATGAGCAGTTCTTC

size: few
J: TRBJ2-1
V: TRBV11-2
D: TRBD2
CDR3: CASSRGASGSSYNEQFF
DNA: TGTGCCAGCAGCAGGGGGGCGAGCGGGAGCTCCTACAATGAGCAGTTCTTC

size: few
J: TRBJ1-5
V: TRBV29-1
D: .
CDR3: CSIRAWSIQPQHF
DNA: TGCAGCATACGGGCTTGGAGTATTCAGCCCCAGCATTTT

size: many
J: TRBJ1-6
V: TRBV3-1
D: .
CDR3: CASSQVRAGESPLHF
DNA: TGTGCCAGCAGCCAAGTTAGAGCAGGAGAGTCACCCCTCCACTTT

size: few
J: TRBJ1-4
V: TRBV9
D: .
CDR3: CASSVRGMDEKLFF
DNA: TGTGCCAGCAGCGTGAGGGGGATGGATGAAAAACTGTTTTTT

size: .
J: TRBJ2-2
V: TRBV6-1
D: .
CDR3: CASSERAAYTGELFF
DNA: TGTGCCAGCAGTGAACGGGCAGCCTACACCGGGGAGCTGTTTTTT

size: .
J: TRBJ2-3
V: TRBV6-1
D: TRBD2
CDR3: CASSLTSGSVTDTQYF
DNA: TGTGCCAGCAGTCTGACTAGCGGGAGCGTAACGGATACGCAGTATTTT

size: .
J: TRBJ2-1
V: TRBV3-1
D: TRBD1
CDR3: CASSHGTGQGINEQFF
DNA: TGTGCCAGCAGCCATGGCACGGGACAGGGTATAAATGAGCAGTTCTTC

size: .
J: TRBJ2-7
V: TRBV11-2
D: TRBD2
CDR3: CASSTGLVQNYEQYF
DNA: TGTGCCAGCAGCACGGGACTAGTACAGAACTACGAGCAGTACTTC

size: few
J: TRBJ2-5
V: TRBV25-1
D: TRBD1
CDR3: CASSVGQAQETQYF
DNA: TGTGCCAGCAGTGTGGGACAGGCACAAGAGACCCAGTACTTC

size: many
J: TRBJ2-7
V: TRBV6-1
D: .
CDR3: CATGVVRGSDTNEQYF
DNA: TGTGCCACCGGGGTGGTTCGGGGGAGCGATACCAACGAGCAGTACTTC

size: .
J: TRBJ2-1
V: TRBV14
D: TRBD2
CDR3: CASSRTTAGVTNEQFF
DNA: TGTGCCAGCAGCCGAACGACAGCGGGAGTTACCAATGAGCAGTTCTTC

size: .
J: TRBJ2-2
V: TRBV4-3
D: .
CDR3: CASSQVGGTGELFF
DNA: TGCGCCAGCAGCCAAGTGGGTGGGACCGGGGAGCTGTTTTTT

size: many
J: TRBJ2-1
V: TRBV5-1
D: TRBD1
CDR3: CASSFQTGLNNEQFF
DNA: TGCGCCAGCAGCTTCCAGACAGGGCTTAACAATGAGCAGTTCTTC

size: few
J: TRBJ1-1
V: TRBV6-2/TRBV6-3
D: TRBD1
CDR3: CASSSQRDRGNTEAFF
DNA: TGTGCCAGCAGTTCCCAGCGGGACAGGGGAAACACTGAAGCTTTCTTT

size: .
J: TRBJ2-7
V: TRBV27
D: .
CDR3: CATKAGAHQLYEQYF
DNA: TGTGCCACTAAGGCAGGGGCACACCAACTCTACGAGCAGTACTTC

size: .
J: TRBJ2-2
V: TRBV5-1
D: .
CDR3: CASSLVPLNTGELFF
DNA: TGCGCCAGCAGCTTAGTTCCCCTAAACACCGGGGAGCTGTTTTTT

size: many
J: TRBJ2-6
V: TRBV9
D: TRBD1
CDR3: CASHRGALSSGANVLTF
DNA: TGTGCCAGCCACAGGGGCGCGTTGTCCTCTGGGGCCAACGTCCTGACTTTC

size: .
J: TRBJ2-7
V: TRBV20-1
D: TRBD1
CDR3: CSARGVDGTGSYEQYF
DNA: TGCAGTGCTAGAGGCGTTGACGGGACAGGAAGCTACGAGCAGTACTTC

size: many
J: TRBJ2-7
V: TRBV29-1
D: .
CDR3: CSAKLRDSYYEQYF
DNA: TGCAGCGCTAAACTCCGGGACTCTTACTACGAGCAGTACTTC

size: few
J: TRBJ2-7
V: TRBV9
D: .
CDR3: CASSVAGGMNEQYF
DNA: TGTGCCAGCAGCGTAGCGGGGGGCATGAACGAGCAGTACTTC

size: .
J: TRBJ2-1
V: TRBV7-2
D: .
CDR3: CASSLAPAKQFF
DNA: TGTGCCAGCAGCCTAGCGCCTGCTAAGCAGTTCTTC

size: .
J: TRBJ2-1
V: TRBV5-1
D: TRBD1
CDR3: CACRRDRQYEQFF
DNA: TGCGCCTGCCGTAGGGACAGGCAATATGAGCAGTTCTTC

size: few
J: TRBJ1-1
V: TRBV6-5
D: .
CDR3: CASSYSTGPGTEAFF
DNA: TGTGCCAGCAGTTACTCGACAGGCCCAGGGACTGAAGCTTTCTTT

size: many
J: TRBJ2-5
V: TRBV9
D: .
CDR3: CASSVGLGTQYF
DNA: TGTGCCAGCAGCGTAGGGCTGGGGACCCAGTACTTC

size: .
J: TRBJ2-1
V: TRBV27
D: .
CDR3: CATSSGQARTYNEQFF
DNA: TGTGCCACCAGTAGCGGTCAAGCTAGGACCTACAATGAGCAGTTCTTC

size: .
J: TRBJ1-1
V: TRBV19
D: .
CDR3: CAIHSGREAFF
DNA: TGTGCCATCCATTCAGGGCGAGAAGCTTTCTTT

size: many
J: TRBJ1-1
V: TRBV7-8
D: .
CDR3: CASSLAENTEAFF
DNA: TGTGCCAGCAGCTTAGCCGAAAACACTGAAGCTTTCTTT

size: many
J: TRBJ2-2
V: TRBV25-1
D: .
CDR3: CASRDGRELFF
DNA: TGTGCCAGCAGAGACGGAAGGGAGCTGTTTTTT

size: .
J: TRBJ1-1
V: TRBV5-1
D: TRBD1
CDR3: CASSLGGQEAFF
DNA: TGCGCCAGCAGCTTGGGGGGACAGGAAGCTTTCTTT

size: .
J: TRBJ2-5
V: TRBV2
D: .
CDR3: CARGGHAQETQYF
DNA: TGTGCCAGGGGGGGACACGCCCAAGAGACCCAGTACTTC

size: .
J: TRBJ2-3
V: TRBV3-1
D: .
CDR3: CASSPILIASTDTQYF
DNA: TGTGCCAGCAGCCCCATCCTAATTGCTAGCACAGATACGCAGTATTTT